Sequencing of this TCR beta chain was carried out in a study of blood T cell repertoires in COVID-19. Study as a whole: Collection of acute and convalescent COVID-19 samples took place in the United States, Italy and Spain. PBMCs, B-cell-depleted T cells, or T cells were the source of the cDNA or gDNA that made up the material.

Source study methods: Amplification from reference gene primers served as the basis for estimated nucleated cell counts. TCRdb's table, derived via immunoSEQ multiplex PCR, lists solely in-frame clones and lacks some. V, J and clone size reflect that table, while D and trimming were determined from the DNA. The data show tens of thousands of clones, 90% seen once. The material sequenced was peripheral blood. The clonotype was recovered from a woman between 40 and 50 years old with active COVID-19.

The CDR3 nucleotides are TGTGCCACCACATTTGCGCTGACAGGGAGGTTGAGCTCTGGAAACACCATATATTTT. Its protein product is CATTFALTGRLSSGNTIYF. This rearrangement joins TRBV19 to TRBJ1-3, with 7 nucleotides matching TRBD1. The V gene's germline CDR1 is LNHDA and CDR2 SQIVND (reference sequence). The CDR3 is 19 amino acids. The V segment lost 10 bases and the J segment 0 bases; nucleotides outside the gene matches: 21. Full variable domain (missing parts from reference TRBV19 and TRBJ1-3): DGGITQSPKYLFRKEGQNVTLSCEQNLNHDAMYWYRQDPGQGLRLIYYSQIVNDFQKGDIAEGYSVSREKKESFPLTVTSAQKNPTAFYLCATTFALTGRLSSGNTIYFGEGSWLTVV.